These 17 T cell receptor beta chains share one sample of origin, sequenced in a study of blood T cells in healthy people across ages. Through a sample-barcoded 5' primer and a J-beta primer mix, a second PCR was run for roughly 6 to 11 cycles. TCRdb re-called the 5' RACE reads with MiXCR, one entry per CDR3 protein. The data show some 1,800,000 distinct CDR3 sequences, approximately 40% seen once. The sample consisted of blood. The receptors derive from a human donor in good health.

The V call is TRBV3-1, the J call TRBJ2-3; perhaps TRBD2 as D (7 bases). Trimming pared 1 base from V and 6 bases from J, leaving 14 bases between. The CDR3 is 15 residues long. Germline values: CDR1 LGHDT, CDR2 YNNKEL (reference sequence). The CDR3 reads CASSQARGAGDTQYF. The CDR3 DNA reads as TGTGCCAGCAGCCAAGCCCGGGGGGCGGGTGATACGCAGTATTTT.

The sample holds a few counts of this clonotype. The J gene is TRBJ2-1, the V gene TRBV5-1, with D maybe TRBD1 (5 bases). This CDR3 contains 16 residues. Germline assignment: CDR1 SGHRS and CDR2 YFSETQ. V was trimmed by 0 bases and J by 7 bases, leaving 17 bases between them. The DNA of the CDR3 is TGCGCCAGCAGCTTGGAGGGGTTACAAATGGTAAATGAGCAGTTCTTC. Amino acid sequence: CASSLEGLQMVNEQFF.

The chain is built from TRBV12-3 or TRBV12-4 and TRBJ1-5, with 7 bases lining up with TRBD1. Losses at the gene ends were 5 bases for V and 2 bases for J; bases not matched to a gene: 15. This CDR3 is built from 18 residues. The CDR3 reads CASSPPGGGGAGNQPQHF. CDR3 sequence (DNA): TGTGCCAGCAGTCCACCAGGGGGAGGGGGCGCGGGCAATCAGCCCCAGCATTTT.

This chain uses TRBV12-3 or TRBV12-4 with TRBJ2-1; 13 bases are shared with TRBD2. The DNA end is a closer match to TRBJ2-7, so the J assignment may be wrong. The CDR3 has 17 residues. CDR3 in amino acids: CASSPTSGGPSYNEQYF. The CDR3 DNA reads as TGTGCCAGCAGCCCGACTAGCGGGGGGCCTTCCTACAATGAGCAGTACTTC.

This chain connects TRBV20-1 to TRBJ2-5; tentative D call: TRBD2 (5 bases). Trimming pared 4 bases from V and 2 bases from J, leaving 20 bases between. Germline CDR1 is DFQATT and CDR2 is SNEGSKA (reference sequence). This CDR3 is 16 amino acids long. The CDR3, as DNA: TGCAGTGCTATTATTAATCGCGGAGGAGCTCAAGAGACCCAGTACTTC. Its translation: CSAIINRGGAQETQYF.

The chain couples TRBV29-1 to TRBJ1-5, with D tentatively TRBD1 (5 bases). CDR3 length: 13 amino acids. Trimming removed 6 bases from V and 3 bases from J, with 12 bases in between. Germline V gives CDR1 SQVTM, CDR2 ANQGSEA. The CDR3: CSVGDRTNQPQHF. In DNA, the CDR3 is TGCAGCGTCGGAGACAGAACCAATCAGCCCCAGCATTTT.

This clonotype was counted only a few times. The CDR3 region is CASSRTLYEQFF. CDR3 nucleotide sequence: TGTGCCAGCAGCCGAACATTATATGAGCAGTTCTTC. V and J are TRBV7-2 and TRBJ2-1; D is unclear. The CDR3 consists of 12 residues. The V and J ends lost 5 bases and 8 bases respectively, with 10 bases between them. From germline, CDR1 is SGHTA and CDR2 FQGNSA.

This clonotype was counted a few times. The junction does not match germline at one end; this may be a read error. The V and J genes are TRBV12-3 or TRBV12-4 and TRBJ1-2; TRBD1 might be the D (6 bases). This CDR3 is 13 amino acids long. CDR3 amino acids: CASRSPGQIGHTF. The CDR3 region has the DNA TGTGCCAGCAGATCCCCGGGACAAATTGGCCACACCTTC.

As concerns this clonotype: At one of its ends the junction is not consistent with the germline gene, which may arise from a read error. The chain combines TRBV9 with TRBJ2-1; D is possibly TRBD1 or TRBD2 (6 bases each). The CDR3 spans 14 residues. Germline CDR1 reads SGDLS; CDR2 reads YYNGEE. As DNA, the CDR3 is TGTGCCAGCAGCGTAGCCACAGGGAGGAATGGGCAGTTCTTC. This sequence encodes CASSVATGRNGQFF.

This clonotype was counted many times. The chain joins TRBV20-1 to TRBJ1-6; 7 bases are shared with TRBD1. Germline loops: CDR1 DFQATT, CDR2 SNEGSKA (reference sequence). V dropped 4 bases and J dropped 4; count of bases not matched to a gene: 1. The CDR3 is made up of 13 amino acids. DNA for the CDR3: TGCAGTGCTAACAGGGGTTATAATTCACCCCTCCACTTT. Translation gives CSANRGYNSPLHF.

The chain uses TRBV4-3 and TRBJ1-1; D remains unclear. V was trimmed by 1 base and J by 1 base, leaving 13 bases between them. The CDR3 length is 16 residues. Germline CDR1 LGHNA, CDR2 YSLEER. The CDR3 nucleotides read TGCGCCAGCAGCCAAGCTGGTTACCGGGCGAACACTGAAGCTTTCTTT. Translated: CASSQAGYRANTEAFF.

This clonotype has a handful of counts. The genes are TRBV7-2 and TRBJ2-1, with 9 positions matching TRBD1. Germline CDR1 reads SGHTA; CDR2 reads FQGNSA. The trim removed 5 bases at V and 10 bases at J, leaving 6 bases unmatched. This CDR3 has 13 amino acids. This CDR3 is CASSHDRGGEQFF. CDR3 DNA sequence: TGTGCCAGCAGCCATGACAGGGGGGGCGAGCAGTTCTTC.

This clonotype has just one count. As DNA, the CDR3 is TGTGCCAGCAGCCCCGGGGCAGTGGGGTTAGTACGGTTCTTC. Protein product: CASSPGAVGLVRFF. The chain combines TRBV12-3 or TRBV12-4 with TRBJ2-1; D might be TRBD1 or TRBD2, each matching 5 bases. The CDR3 has 14 residues. The V end was cut by 6 bases, the J end by 15 bases, with 24 bases between.

This chain connects TRBV2 to TRBJ2-1, with 10 bases lining up with TRBD2. This CDR3 has 15 amino acids. Trimming removed 3 bases from V and 9 bases from J; junction bases left unmatched: 8. Germline CDR1 and CDR2: SNHLY and FYNNEI. The CDR3 DNA reads as TGTGCCAGCAGTGATAAGCTAGCGGGGGTTGGTGAGCAGTTCTTC. Its protein is CASSDKLAGVGEQFF.

This clonotype was observed a handful of times. The rearrangement uses TRBV28 and TRBJ1-2; perhaps TRBD1 as D (5 bases). Germline V gives CDR1 MDHEN, CDR2 SYDVKM. CDR3 length equals 14 residues. V lost 5 bases to trimming and J lost 7 bases, with 17 bases between them. CDR3 residues: CASSPRDYFSGYTF. As DNA, the CDR3 is TGTGCCAGCAGTCCTCGGGACTATTTTAGTGGCTACACCTTC.

This chain joins TRBV4-1 and TRBJ2-4, with D possibly being TRBD2 (5 bases). The end of the DNA aligns better with TRBJ2-7, so the J call may be wrong. Germline CDR1 MGHRA, CDR2 YSYEKL. The CDR3 sequence is 16 residues long. The CDR3 loop is CASSQDEGENSYEQYF. Written as DNA, the CDR3 is TGCGCCAGCAGCCAAGATGAGGGTGAAAATTCCTACGAGCAGTACTTC.

V is TRBV2 and J is TRBJ2-7; 9 nucleotides agree with TRBD2. The DNA end is more similar to TRBJ2-5, so the J call may be wrong. Germline V gives CDR1 SNHLY, CDR2 FYNNEI. The length of the CDR3 is 15 residues. CDR3 nucleotide sequence: TGTGCCAGCAGCGGCCCAGCGGGGGGCCAAGAGACCCAGTACTTC. The encoded protein is CASSGPAGGQETQYF.